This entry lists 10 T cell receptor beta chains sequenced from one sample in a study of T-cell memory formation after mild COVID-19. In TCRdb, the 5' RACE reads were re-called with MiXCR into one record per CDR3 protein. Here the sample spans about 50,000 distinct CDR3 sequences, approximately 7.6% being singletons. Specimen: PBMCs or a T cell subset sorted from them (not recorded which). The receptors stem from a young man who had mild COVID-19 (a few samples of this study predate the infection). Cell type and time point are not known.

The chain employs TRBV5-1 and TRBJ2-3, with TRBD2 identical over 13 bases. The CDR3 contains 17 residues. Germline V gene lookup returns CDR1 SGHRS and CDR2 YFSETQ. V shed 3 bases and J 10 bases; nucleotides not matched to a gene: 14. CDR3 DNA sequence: TGCGCCAGCAGCTACGGACTAGCGGGGGCCCGTGGGTTGTCGCAGTATTTT. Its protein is CASSYGLAGARGLSQYF.

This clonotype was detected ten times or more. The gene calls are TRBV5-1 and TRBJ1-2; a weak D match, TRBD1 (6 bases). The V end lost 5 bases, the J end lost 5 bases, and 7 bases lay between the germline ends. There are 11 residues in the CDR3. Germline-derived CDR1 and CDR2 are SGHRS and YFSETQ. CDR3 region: CASSTGYGYTF. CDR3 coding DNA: TGCGCCAGCAGTACAGGGTATGGCTACACCTTC.

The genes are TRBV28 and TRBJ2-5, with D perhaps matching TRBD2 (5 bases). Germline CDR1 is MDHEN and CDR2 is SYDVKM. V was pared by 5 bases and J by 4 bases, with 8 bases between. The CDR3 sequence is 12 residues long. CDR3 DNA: TGTGCCAGCAGTCCGAGGGTAGAGACCCAGTACTTC. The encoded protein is CASSPRVETQYF.

The CDR3 region is CASSPIPGHQTPLHF. For the CDR3, the DNA is TGTGCCAGCAGCCCGATCCCGGGACACCAGACACCCCTCCACTTT. The gene calls are TRBV3-1 and TRBJ1-6; D might be TRBD1 (6 bases). This CDR3 is built from 15 residues. Trimming left V 4 bases short and J 11 bases short, with 18 bases between. Germline CDR1 LGHDT, CDR2 YNNKEL (reference sequence). The full variable domain, with the rest looked up from reference TRBV3-1 and TRBJ1-6, is DTAVSQTPKYLVTQMGNDKSIKCEQNLGHDTMYWYKQDSKKFLKIMFSYNNKELIINETVPNRFSPKSPDKAHLNLHINSLELGDSAVYFCASSPIPGHQTPLHFGNGTRLTVT.

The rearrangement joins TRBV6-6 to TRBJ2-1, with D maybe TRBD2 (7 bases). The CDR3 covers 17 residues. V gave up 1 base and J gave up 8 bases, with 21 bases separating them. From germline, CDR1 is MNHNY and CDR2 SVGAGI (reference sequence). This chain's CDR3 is CASSYYRARGVPDEQFF. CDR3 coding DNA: TGTGCCAGCAGTTACTACAGGGCCCGGGGGGTCCCCGATGAGCAGTTCTTC.

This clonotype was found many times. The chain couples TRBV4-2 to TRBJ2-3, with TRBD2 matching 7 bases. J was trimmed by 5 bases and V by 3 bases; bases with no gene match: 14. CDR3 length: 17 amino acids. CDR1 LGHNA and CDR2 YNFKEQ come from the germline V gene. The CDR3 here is CASSHPLGRGNIDTQYF. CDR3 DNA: TGTGCCAGCAGCCACCCCCTCGGGCGGGGGAACATAGATACGCAGTATTTT.

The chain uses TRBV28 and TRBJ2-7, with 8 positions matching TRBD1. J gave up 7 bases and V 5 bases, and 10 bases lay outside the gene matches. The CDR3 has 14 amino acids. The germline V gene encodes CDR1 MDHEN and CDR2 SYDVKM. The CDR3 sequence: CASSRTGIYWEQYV. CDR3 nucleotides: TGTGCCAGCAGTCGGACAGGGATATACTGGGAGCAGTACGTC.

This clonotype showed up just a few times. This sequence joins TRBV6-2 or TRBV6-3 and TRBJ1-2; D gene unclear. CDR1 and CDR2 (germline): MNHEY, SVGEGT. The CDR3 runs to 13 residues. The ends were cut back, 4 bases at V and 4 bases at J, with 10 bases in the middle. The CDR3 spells CASSSDWSYGYTF. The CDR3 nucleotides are TGTGCCAGCAGTTCCGACTGGAGCTATGGCTACACCTTC.

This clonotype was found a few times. CDR3 amino acids: CSAREATTGTYEQYF. The CDR3 nucleotides read TGCAGTGCTAGGGAGGCTACGACAGGAACCTACGAGCAGTACTTC. This chain uses TRBV20-1 with TRBJ2-7; D is perhaps TRBD1 (6 bases). Trimming cost V 3 bases and J 2 bases, with 17 bases left between them. CDR3 size: 15 residues. Germline V lookup: CDR1 DFQATT, CDR2 SNEGSKA (reference sequence).

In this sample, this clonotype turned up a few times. This chain's CDR3 is CASSIQGNTEAFF. The CDR3 nucleotides read TGTGCCAGTAGTATCCAAGGGAACACTGAAGCTTTCTTT. J is TRBJ1-1 and V is TRBV19; the D is unclear. This CDR3 spans 13 amino acids. CDR1 is LNHDA and CDR2 is SQIVND in the germline V gene (reference sequence). Trimming removed 3 bases from V and 1 base from J, with 6 bases in between.